The subject of this entry is one T cell receptor beta chain. The data were obtained in a study of blood T cell repertoires in COVID-19. About the research overall: PBMCs, B-cell-depleted T cells, or T cells were the source of the cDNA or gDNA that made up the material.

Authors' analysis steps: The authors estimated nucleated cell counts from reference gene primer amplification. TCRdb keeps only in-frame clones here, not all; method: immunoSEQ multiplex PCR. V, J and clone size were drawn from that table, and D and trimming were deduced from the DNA. The data hold about 320,000 clones, with approximately 84% observed a single time. Germline CDR1 is PRHDT and CDR2 is FYEKMQ (reference sequence). The CDR3 has 14 residues. Trimming removed 5 bases from V and 8 bases from J, with 18 bases in between. The specimen was PBMCs or T cells enriched from blood (not recorded which). This sequence joins TRBV13 and TRBJ1-2, with no clear D. This sequence was found in a woman aged 18-35 years who had recovered from COVID-19. In nucleotides, the CDR3 is TGTGCCAGCAGCGTGGCCGCGGAGGATAGGGGCTACACCTTC. This translates into CASSVAAEDRGYTF.